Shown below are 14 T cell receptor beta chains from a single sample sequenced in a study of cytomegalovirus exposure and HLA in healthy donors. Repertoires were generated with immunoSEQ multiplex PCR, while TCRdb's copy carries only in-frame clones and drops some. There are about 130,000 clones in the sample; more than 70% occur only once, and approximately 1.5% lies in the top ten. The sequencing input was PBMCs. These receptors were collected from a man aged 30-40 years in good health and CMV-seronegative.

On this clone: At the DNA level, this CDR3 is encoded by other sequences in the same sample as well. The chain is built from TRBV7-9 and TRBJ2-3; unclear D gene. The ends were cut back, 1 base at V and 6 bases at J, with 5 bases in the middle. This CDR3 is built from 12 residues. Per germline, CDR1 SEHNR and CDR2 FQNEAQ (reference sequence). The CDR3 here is CASSLGADTQYF. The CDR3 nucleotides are TGTGCCAGCAGCTTAGGAGCGGATACGCAGTATTTT.

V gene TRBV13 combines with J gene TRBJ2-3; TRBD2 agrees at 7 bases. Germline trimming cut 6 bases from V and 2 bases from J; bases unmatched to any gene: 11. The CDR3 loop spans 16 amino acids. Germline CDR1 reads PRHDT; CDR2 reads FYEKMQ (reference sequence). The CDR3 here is CASSRKGGSFTDTQYF. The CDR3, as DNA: TGTGCCAGCAGTCGTAAGGGCGGGAGTTTCACAGATACGCAGTATTTT.

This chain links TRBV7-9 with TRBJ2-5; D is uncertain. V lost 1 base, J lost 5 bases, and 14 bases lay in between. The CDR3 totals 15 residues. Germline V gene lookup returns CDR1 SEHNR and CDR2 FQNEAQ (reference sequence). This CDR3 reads CASSLGDTPQETQYF. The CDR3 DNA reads TGTGCCAGCAGCTTAGGTGACACTCCACAGGAGACCCAGTACTTC.

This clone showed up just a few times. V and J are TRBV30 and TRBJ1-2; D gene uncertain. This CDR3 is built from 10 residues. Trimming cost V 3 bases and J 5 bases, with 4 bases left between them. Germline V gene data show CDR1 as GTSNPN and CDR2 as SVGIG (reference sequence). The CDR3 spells CAWRAYGYTF. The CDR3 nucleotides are TGTGCCTGGAGAGCGTATGGCTACACCTTC.

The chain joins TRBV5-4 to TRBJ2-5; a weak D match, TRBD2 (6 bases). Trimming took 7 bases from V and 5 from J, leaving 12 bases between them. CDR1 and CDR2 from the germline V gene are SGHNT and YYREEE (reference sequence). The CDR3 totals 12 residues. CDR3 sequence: CASGRLGETQYF. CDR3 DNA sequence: TGTGCCAGCGGGAGGTTGGGGGAGACCCAGTACTTC.

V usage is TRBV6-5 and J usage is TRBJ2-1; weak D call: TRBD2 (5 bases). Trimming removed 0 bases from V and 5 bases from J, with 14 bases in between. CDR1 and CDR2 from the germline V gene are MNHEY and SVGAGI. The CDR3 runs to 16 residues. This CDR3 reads CASSYSGTRPNNEQFF. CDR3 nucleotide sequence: TGTGCCAGCAGTTACTCGGGAACTAGGCCTAACAATGAGCAGTTCTTC.

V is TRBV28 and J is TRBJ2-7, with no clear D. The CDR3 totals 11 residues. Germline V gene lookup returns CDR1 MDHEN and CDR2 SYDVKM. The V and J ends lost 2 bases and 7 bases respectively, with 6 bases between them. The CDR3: CASSLAEEQYF. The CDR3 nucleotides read TGTGCCAGCAGTTTAGCGGAAGAGCAGTACTTC.

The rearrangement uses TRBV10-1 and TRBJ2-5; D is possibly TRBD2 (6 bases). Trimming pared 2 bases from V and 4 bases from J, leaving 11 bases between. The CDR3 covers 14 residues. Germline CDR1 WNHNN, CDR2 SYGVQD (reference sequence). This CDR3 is CASSEPGTGETQYF. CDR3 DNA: TGCGCCAGCAGTGAGCCAGGGACTGGAGAGACCCAGTACTTC.

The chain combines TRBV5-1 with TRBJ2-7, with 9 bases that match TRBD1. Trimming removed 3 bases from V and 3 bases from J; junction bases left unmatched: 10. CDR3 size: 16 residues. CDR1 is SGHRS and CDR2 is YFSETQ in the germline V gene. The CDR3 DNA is TGCGCCAGCAGCTCCGCCCCGGGACAGGGCAACTACGAGCAGTACTTC. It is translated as CASSSAPGQGNYEQYF.

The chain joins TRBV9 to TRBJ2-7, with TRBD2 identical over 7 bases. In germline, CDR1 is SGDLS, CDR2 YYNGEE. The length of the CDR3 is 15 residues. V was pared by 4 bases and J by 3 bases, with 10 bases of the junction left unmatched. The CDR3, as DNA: TGTGCCAGCAGCCCTACGACGGGAGGCTTCTACGAGCAGTACTTC. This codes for CASSPTTGGFYEQYF.

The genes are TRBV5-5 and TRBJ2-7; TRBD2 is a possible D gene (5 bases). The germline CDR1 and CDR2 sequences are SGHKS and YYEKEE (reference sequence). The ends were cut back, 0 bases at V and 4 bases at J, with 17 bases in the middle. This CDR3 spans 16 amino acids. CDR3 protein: CASSLASGTNLYEQYF. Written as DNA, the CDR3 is TGTGCCAGCAGCTTGGCCTCGGGAACTAACTTATACGAGCAGTACTTC.

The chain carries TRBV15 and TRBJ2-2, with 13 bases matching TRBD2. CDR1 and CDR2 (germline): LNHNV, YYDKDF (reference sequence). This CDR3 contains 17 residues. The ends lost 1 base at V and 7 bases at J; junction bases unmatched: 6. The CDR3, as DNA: TGTGCCACCAGCAGAGCGGGACTAGCGGGAAAAAACGGGGAGCTGTTTTTT. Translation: CATSRAGLAGKNGELFF. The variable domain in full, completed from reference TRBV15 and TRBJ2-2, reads DAMVIQNPRYQVTQFGKPVTLSCSQTLNHNVMYWYQQKSSQAPKLLFHYYDKDFNNEADTPDNFQSRRPNTSFCFLDIRSPGLGDTAMYLCATSRAGLAGKNGELFFGEGSRLTVL.

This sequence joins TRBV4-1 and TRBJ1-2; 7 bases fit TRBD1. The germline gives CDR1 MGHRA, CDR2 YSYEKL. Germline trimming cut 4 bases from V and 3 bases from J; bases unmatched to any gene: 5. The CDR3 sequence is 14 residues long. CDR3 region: CASSRRQGDYGYTF. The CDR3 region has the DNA TGCGCCAGCAGCCGCCGACAGGGAGACTATGGCTACACCTTC.

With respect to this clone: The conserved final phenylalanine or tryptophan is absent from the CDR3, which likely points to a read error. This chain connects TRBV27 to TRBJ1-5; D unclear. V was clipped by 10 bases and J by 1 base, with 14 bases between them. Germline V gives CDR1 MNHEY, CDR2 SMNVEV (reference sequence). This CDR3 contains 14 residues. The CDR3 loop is CATGRTMSNQPQHL. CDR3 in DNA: TGTGCCACCGGGAGAACTATGAGCAATCAGCCCCAGCATCTT.